This TCR beta chain derives from a study of T-cell reconstitution after alpha-beta-depleted transplantation in children. This CDR3 contains 14 residues. With V trimmed by 3 bases and J by 6 bases, 6 bases remained unmatched. TCRbeta library preparation incorporated unique molecular identifiers. TCRdb used MiXCR to reprocess the PCR reads, holding one entry per CDR3 protein. The sample holds 380,000 or so distinct CDR3 sequences, about 14% seen once. In this sample, this clonotype turned up many times. Sequencing was performed on PBMCs, taken from the stem cell graft. V gene TRBV12-3 or TRBV12-4 combines with J gene TRBJ2-7, with 9 bases fitting TRBD1. This TCR came from a human donor who donated a stem cell graft to a child with Fanconi anemia. Written as DNA, the CDR3 is TGTGCCAGCAGTTTCCTACTACAGGGGGCCGAGCAGTACTTC. This codes for CASSFLLQGAEQYF.